This TCR beta chain appears in the sequencing data of a study of beta chain features in type 1 diabetes. This clone appeared a few times. Its antigen is still unknown. The V end lost 5 bases, the J end lost 4 bases, and 18 bases lay between the germline ends. The CDR3 is 16 amino acids. CDR1 and CDR2 from the germline V gene are PRHDT and FYEKMQ (reference sequence). Regarding the study as a whole: More deletions and fewer insertions at VDJ junctions were seen in type 1 diabetes patients.

Expressed TCRB transcripts were sequenced after all isolated RNA was converted to cDNA. The table came from immunoSEQ multiplex PCR; TCRdb's copy has only in-frame clones and leaves some out. The sample lists around 310,000 clones; more than 9.5% were seen once. The TCR was taken from a woman under 40 in good health. The sequenced sample consisted of naive CD4+ T cells from blood. The V gene is TRBV13, the J gene TRBJ1-5; TRBD1 is a possible D gene (5 bases). As DNA, the CDR3 is TGTGCCAGCAGCACCAGAAGCCGGGGGAAAAATCAGCCCCAGCATTTT. It codes for CASSTRSRGKNQPQHF.